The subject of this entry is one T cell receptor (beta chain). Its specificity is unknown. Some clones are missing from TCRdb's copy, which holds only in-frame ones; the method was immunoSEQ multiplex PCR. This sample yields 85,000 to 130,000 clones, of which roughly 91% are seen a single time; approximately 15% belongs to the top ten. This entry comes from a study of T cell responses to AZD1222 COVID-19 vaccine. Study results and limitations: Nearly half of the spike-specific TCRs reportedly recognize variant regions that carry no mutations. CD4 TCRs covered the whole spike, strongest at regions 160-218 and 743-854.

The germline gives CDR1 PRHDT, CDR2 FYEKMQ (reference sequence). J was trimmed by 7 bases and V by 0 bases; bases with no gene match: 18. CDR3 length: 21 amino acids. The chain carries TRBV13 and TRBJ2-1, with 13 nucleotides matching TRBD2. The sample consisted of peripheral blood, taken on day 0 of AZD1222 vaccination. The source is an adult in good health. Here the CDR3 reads CASSLGLSPTSGGRMWNEQFF. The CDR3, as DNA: TGTGCCAGCAGCTTAGGCCTTTCGCCGACTAGCGGGGGGCGGATGTGGAATGAGCAGTTCTTC.